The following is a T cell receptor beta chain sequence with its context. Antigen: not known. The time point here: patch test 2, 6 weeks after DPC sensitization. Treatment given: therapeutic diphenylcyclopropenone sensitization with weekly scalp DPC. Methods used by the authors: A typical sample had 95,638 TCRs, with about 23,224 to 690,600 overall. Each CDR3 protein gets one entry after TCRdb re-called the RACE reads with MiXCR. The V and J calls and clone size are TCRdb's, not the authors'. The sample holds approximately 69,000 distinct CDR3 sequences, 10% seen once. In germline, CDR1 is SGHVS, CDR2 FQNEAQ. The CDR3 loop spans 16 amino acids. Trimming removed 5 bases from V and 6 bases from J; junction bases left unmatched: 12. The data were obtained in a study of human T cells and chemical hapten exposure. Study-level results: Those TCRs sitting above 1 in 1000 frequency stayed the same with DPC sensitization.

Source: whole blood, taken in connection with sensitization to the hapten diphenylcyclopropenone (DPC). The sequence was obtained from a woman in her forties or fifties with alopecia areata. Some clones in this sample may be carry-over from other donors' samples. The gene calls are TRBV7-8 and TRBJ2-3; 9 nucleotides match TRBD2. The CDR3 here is CASSPRVSGSSDTQYF. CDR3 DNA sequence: TGTGCCAGCAGCCCCCGGGTTAGCGGGAGTTCGGATACGCAGTATTTT. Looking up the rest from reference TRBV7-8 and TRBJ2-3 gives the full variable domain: GAGVSQSPRYKVAKRGQDVALRCDPISGHVSLFWYQQALGQGPEFLTYFQNEAQLDKSGLPSDRFFAERPEGSVSTLKIQRTQQEDSAVYLCASSPRVSGSSDTQYFGPGTRLTVL.